The entry below gives a single T cell receptor (beta chain) sequence along with its context. This record comes from a study of T cell responses to AZD1222 COVID-19 vaccine. Here immunoSEQ multiplex PCR was the method, and the copy in TCRdb shows in-frame clones only, minus some. This sample yields about 160,000 clones, of which approximately 94% are seen a single time; roughly 5.6% belongs to the top ten. CDR1 is LGHDT and CDR2 is YNNKEL in the germline V gene (reference sequence). The CDR3 is made up of 17 amino acids. J gave up 6 bases and V 0 bases, and 6 bases lay outside the gene matches. Pooling was applied to second doses at about 4 or about 12 weeks.

The rearrangement uses TRBV3-1 (or the pseudogene TRBV3-2) and TRBJ2-3; TRBD2 agrees at 13 bases. The receptor was derived from an adult who received the AZD1222 COVID-19 vaccine. The input for sequencing was peripheral blood, taken 28 days after the second AZD1222 dose. This CDR3 is CASSQDPGLAGADTQYF. The CDR3 DNA sequence: TGTGCCAGCAGCCAAGATCCAGGACTAGCGGGAGCCGATACGCAGTATTTT.